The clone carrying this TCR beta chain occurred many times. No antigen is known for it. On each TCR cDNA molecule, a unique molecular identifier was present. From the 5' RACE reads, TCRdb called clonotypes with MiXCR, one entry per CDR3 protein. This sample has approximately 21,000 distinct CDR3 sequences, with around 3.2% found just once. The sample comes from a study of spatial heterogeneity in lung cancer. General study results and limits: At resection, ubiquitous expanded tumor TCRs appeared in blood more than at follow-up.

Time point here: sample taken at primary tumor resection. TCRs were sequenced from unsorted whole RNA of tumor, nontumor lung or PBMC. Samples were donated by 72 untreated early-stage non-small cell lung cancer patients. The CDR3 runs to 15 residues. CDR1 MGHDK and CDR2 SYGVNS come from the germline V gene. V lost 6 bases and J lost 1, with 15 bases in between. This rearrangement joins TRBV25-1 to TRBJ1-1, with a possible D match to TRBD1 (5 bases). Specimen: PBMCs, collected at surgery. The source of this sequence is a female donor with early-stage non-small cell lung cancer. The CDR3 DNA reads TGTGCCAGCAGCGTCAACCCGGGGGGGAACACTGAAGCTTTCTTT. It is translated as CASSVNPGGNTEAFF. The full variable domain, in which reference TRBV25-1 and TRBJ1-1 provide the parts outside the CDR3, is EADIYQTPRYLVIGTGKKITLECSQTMGHDKMYWYQQDPGMELHLIHYSYGVNSTEKGDLSSESTVSRIRTEHFPLTLESARPSHTSQYLCASSVNPGGNTEAFFGQGTRLTVV.